Each of the 9 T cell receptor beta chains below was sequenced from the same sample in a study of T cell repertoires in cytomegalovirus infection (dated by TCRdb to between 2019 and 2020). TCRdb shows the sequencer as Illumina HiSeq 1500. TCRdb itself trimmed the public reads at Q25 with fastp, ran MiXCR and retained productive beta chains. Entries that share a CDR3 protein sequence are merged under the most common genes and DNA. Present in this sample are about 140,000 distinct CDR3 sequences, roughly 6.5% of which were seen just once. Of the sample, more than 15% falls within the top ten clones. The sequencing input was PBMCs. These receptors all stem from a human donor in good health (CMV status not recorded). Some clones in this sample may be carry-over from other donors' samples.

This clonotype was counted many times. The V call is TRBV4-1, the J call TRBJ2-7; D is unclear. The CDR3 is 13 residues long. Trimming cost V 4 bases and J 5 bases, with 12 bases left between them. CDR1 MGHRA and CDR2 YSYEKL come from the germline V gene. CDR3 sequence: CASSPGFFDEQYF. DNA for the CDR3: TGCGCCAGCAGCCCCGGTTTTTTCGACGAGCAGTACTTC.

This clonotype was detected only a few times. The rearrangement uses TRBV12-5 and TRBJ1-6; possible D gene TRBD1, 6 bases. CDR1 LGHNT and CDR2 FRNRAP come from the germline V gene. The V gene lost 3 bases and the J gene lost 9 bases, with 24 bases spanning the gap. This CDR3 contains 18 residues. The CDR3 spells CASGFRGSRDSFGSPLHF. Written as DNA, the CDR3 is TGTGCTAGTGGTTTTAGGGGGAGTCGAGATAGTTTTGGTTCACCCCTCCACTTT.

This clonotype was seen ten or more times. The V gene is TRBV7-8, the J gene TRBJ1-1; D is possibly TRBD1 (6 bases). The CDR3 is made up of 13 amino acids. Trimming shortened V by 7 bases and J by 8 bases, and 17 bases separated the two germline ends. Germline values: CDR1 SGHVS, CDR2 FQNEAQ. The CDR3 nucleotides are TGTGCCAGCACCCAAGTCGGGGGGGCAGAAGCTTTCTTT. The encoded protein is CASTQVGGAEAFF.

This clonotype was found many times. The gene calls are TRBV7-3 and TRBJ2-3, with 9 bases that match TRBD2. Trimming removed 3 bases from V and 2 bases from J; junction bases left unmatched: 6. Per the germline V gene, CDR1 is SGHTA and CDR2 is FQGTGA. The CDR3 totals 16 residues. CDR3 DNA: TGTGCCAGCAGCTTTGGAGCGGGGGGCTCCACAGATACGCAGTATTTT. This codes for CASSFGAGGSTDTQYF.

This clonotype has only a few counts. The CDR3 DNA reads TGTGCCAGCAGCCAAGACCCCGGGACAGGGGGCCGGGGGGAGACCCAGTACTTC. Its translation is CASSQDPGTGGRGETQYF. V and J are TRBV4-2 and TRBJ2-5; 12 bases line up with TRBD1. CDR1 is LGHNA, CDR2 YNFKEQ, per germline. The CDR3 has 18 residues. V was pared by 0 bases and J by 5 bases, with 10 bases of the junction left unmatched.

This chain connects TRBV20-1 to TRBJ2-7; possible D gene TRBD2, 7 bases. Trimming took off 1 base at V and 4 bases at J, with 11 bases between the two ends. Germline assignment: CDR1 DFQATT and CDR2 SNEGSKA (reference sequence). There are 13 residues in the CDR3. CDR3 in amino acids: CSARAGGRYEQYF. The CDR3 DNA is TGCAGTGCTAGAGCCGGGGGGCGATACGAGCAGTACTTC.

The rearrangement joins TRBV20-1 to TRBJ1-4, with unresolved D. Trimming pared 0 bases from V and 8 bases from J, leaving 13 bases between. The CDR3 is 14 amino acids. The germline V gene encodes CDR1 DFQATT and CDR2 SNEGSKA (reference sequence). The CDR3 is CSARDWASGEKLFF. The CDR3 bases are TGCAGTGCTAGAGATTGGGCCTCCGGAGAAAAACTGTTTTTT.

This clonotype was counted only a few times. This chain connects TRBV18 to TRBJ2-7; D remains unclear. Trimming shortened V by 2 bases and J by 2 bases, and 10 bases separated the two germline ends. The CDR3 is 14 residues long. Germline V CDR1 and CDR2: KGHSH, LQKENI. In DNA form, the CDR3 reads TGTGCCAGCTCACCAAGCCCGGTTACCTACGAGCAGTACTTC. This translates into CASSPSPVTYEQYF.

This clonotype was found many times. The rearrangement joins TRBV14 to TRBJ1-6; D gene uncertain. The CDR3 is 14 residues long. CDR1 is SGHDN, CDR2 FVKESK, per germline. Trimming pared 3 bases from V and 7 bases from J, leaving 10 bases between. CDR3 nucleotides: TGTGCCAGCAGCCACCGTGGTCCAAATTCACCCCTCCACTTT. Its protein product is CASSHRGPNSPLHF.